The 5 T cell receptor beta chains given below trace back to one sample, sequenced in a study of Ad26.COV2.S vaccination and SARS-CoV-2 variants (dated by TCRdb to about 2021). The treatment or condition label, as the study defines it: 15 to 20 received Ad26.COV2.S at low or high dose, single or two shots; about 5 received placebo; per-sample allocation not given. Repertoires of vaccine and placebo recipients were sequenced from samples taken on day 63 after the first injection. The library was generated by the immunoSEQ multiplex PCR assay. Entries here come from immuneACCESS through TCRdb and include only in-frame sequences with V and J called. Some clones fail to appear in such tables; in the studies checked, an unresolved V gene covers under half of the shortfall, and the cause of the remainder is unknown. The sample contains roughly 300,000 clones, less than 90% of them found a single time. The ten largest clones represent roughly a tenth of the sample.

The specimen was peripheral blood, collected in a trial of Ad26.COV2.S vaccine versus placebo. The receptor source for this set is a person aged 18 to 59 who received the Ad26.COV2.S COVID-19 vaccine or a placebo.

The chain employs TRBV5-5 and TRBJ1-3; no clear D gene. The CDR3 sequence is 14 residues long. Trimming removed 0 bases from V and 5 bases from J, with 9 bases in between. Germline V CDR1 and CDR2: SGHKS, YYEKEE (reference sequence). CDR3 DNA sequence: TGTGCCAGCAGCTTGGGGGCCGACAGAAACACCATATATTTT. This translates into CASSLGADRNTIYF.

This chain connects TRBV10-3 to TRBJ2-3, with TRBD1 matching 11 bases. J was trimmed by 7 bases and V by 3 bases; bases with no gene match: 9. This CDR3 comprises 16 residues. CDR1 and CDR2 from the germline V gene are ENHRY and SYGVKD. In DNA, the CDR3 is TGTGCCATCAGTGAACCGGCGGGACAGGGGGGGTATACGCAGTATTTT. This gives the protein CAISEPAGQGGYTQYF.

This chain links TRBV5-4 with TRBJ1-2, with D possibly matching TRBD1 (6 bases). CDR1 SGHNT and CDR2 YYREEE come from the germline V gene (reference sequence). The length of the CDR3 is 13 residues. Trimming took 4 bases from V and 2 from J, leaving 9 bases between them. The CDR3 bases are TGTGCCAGCAGCACAGACAGGAACTATGGCTACACCTTC. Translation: CASSTDRNYGYTF.

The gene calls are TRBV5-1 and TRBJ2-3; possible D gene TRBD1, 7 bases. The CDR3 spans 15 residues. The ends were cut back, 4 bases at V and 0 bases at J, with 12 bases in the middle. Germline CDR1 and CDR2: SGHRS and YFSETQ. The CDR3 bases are TGCGCCAGCAGCCAGACAGGGACTAGCACAGATACGCAGTATTTT. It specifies CASSQTGTSTDTQYF. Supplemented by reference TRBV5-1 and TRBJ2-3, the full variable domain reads KAGVTQTPRYLIKTRGQQVTLSCSPISGHRSVSWYQQTPGQGLQFLFEYFSETQRNKGNFPGRFSGRQFSNSRSEMNVSTLELGDSALYLCASSQTGTSTDTQYFGPGTRLTVL.

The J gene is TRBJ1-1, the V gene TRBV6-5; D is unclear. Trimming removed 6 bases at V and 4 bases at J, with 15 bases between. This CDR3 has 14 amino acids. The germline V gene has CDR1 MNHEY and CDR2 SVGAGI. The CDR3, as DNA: TGTGCCAGCAGGGTGGATACGGGGTTCACTGAAGCTTTCTTT. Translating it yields CASRVDTGFTEAFF.